This record covers a single T cell receptor beta chain. It has no known antigen specificity. Nothing much larger sits one base from this clone, and base qualities are not available. The source of the sample is a study of blood T cell repertoires in COVID-19 (dated by TCRdb to the early 2020s). The study in broad terms: Samples from collaborators originated in the United States, Italy and Spain and spanned both the acute and convalescent phases of COVID-19. The prospective study material was composed of cDNA or gDNA derived from T cells, B-cell-depleted T cells, or PBMCs. Deeply sampled blood TCRbeta repertoires from subjects exposed to, actively infected with, or recovered from COVID-19 were included in the dataset. A freely available public database, intended as a resource for researchers studying the immune response to SARS-CoV-2, is where the repertoires were released. The samples were drawn from two sources: the first 160 participants of the ongoing ImmuneRACE study, and approximately 1,300 subjects contributed by 6 global collaborators. Nearly every sample came with metadata listing a de-identified subject ID, COVID-19 status, age in years and sex. Where HLA class I and class II types were available, the types were taken from metadata supplied by the sample provider, not from assay-based typing.

The immunoSEQ Assay, a bias-controlled multiplex PCR, was used to amplify TCRbeta CDR3 regions from genomic DNA. For the original study's pipeline: The number of nucleated cells in each sample was estimated from the amplification of reference gene primers within the assay. To quantify the absolute abundance of each unique TCRbeta CDR3 rearrangement, sequence reads were collapsed and filtered. For each sample, productive Simpson clonality was calculated as the square root of Simpson's diversity index over productive rearrangements. TCRdb obtained this table from immuneACCESS and retained in-frame rearrangements with V and J assigned. These tables miss some clones; where compared with another copy, unresolved V genes account for less than half of the shortfall, and the remainder is unexplained. Clone size and V and J calls were adopted from that table, with D and trimming inferred from the DNA. The table for this sample lists over 90,000 clones; about 91% of them were counted only once. The leading ten clones occupy about 3% of the sample.

Each collaborating institution followed its own protocols to collect whole blood in K2EDTA tubes. Collaborator samples were shipped for TCRbeta analysis as frozen whole blood, isolated PBMCs, or DNA extracted from either sample type. Trimming at the junction amounts to 3 bases on V and 1 base on J, and the germline ends lie 2 bases apart. The CDR3 runs 12 amino acids, cysteine and phenylalanine included. The only DNA kept is the CDR3, 36 bases in frame from the first base. The germline V gene (reference sequence) specifies SEHNR as CDR1 and FQNEAQ as CDR2. Results the study describes overall, beyond this receptor: How much clinical and demographic metadata was included differed by source and by participant, and the metadata was provided uncurated.

The sequence was obtained from a human donor in a cohort sampled during active COVID-19. Specimen: peripheral blood. Recombination connected TRBV7-9 to TRBJ2-3; there is no confident call for the D gene. The CDR3 here reads CASSFGTDTQYF. The sequenced DNA: TGTGCCAGCAGCTTCGGCACAGATACGCAGTATTTT.